These 23 T cell receptor beta chains were sequenced from one sample in a study of cytomegalovirus exposure and HLA in healthy donors. PCR primers comprised 60 Vbeta and 13 Jbeta primers. Only in-frame clones appear in the TCRdb table, and some are missing; sequencing was by immunoSEQ multiplex PCR. The sample has about 96,000 clones; approximately 72% are singletons. Sequenced: PBMCs. These receptors all come from a female donor in good health and CMV-seropositive.

In this sample, this clone turned up once. J is TRBJ2-4 and V is TRBV10-3; possibly TRBD1 for D (8 bases). This CDR3 has 16 amino acids. Germline CDR1 ENHRY, CDR2 SYGVKD. Deletions cut 6 bases from V and 7 bases from J, with 22 bases between. The CDR3, as DNA: TGTGCCATCAGCAACGACAGGGGCGGGGGTAGGAACATTCAGTACTTC. The encoded protein is CAISNDRGGGRNIQYF.

V usage is TRBV2 and J usage is TRBJ1-4; TRBD1 agrees at 10 bases. V dropped 4 bases and J dropped 5; count of bases not matched to a gene: 4. Germline CDR1 SNHLY, CDR2 FYNNEI. The CDR3 sequence is 15 residues long. CDR3 protein: CASSGQGALNEKLFF. The CDR3 bases are TGTGCCAGCAGTGGACAGGGGGCCTTAAATGAAAAACTGTTTTTT.

This chain uses TRBV27 with TRBJ2-7, with a possible D match to TRBD1 (6 bases). CDR1 and CDR2 (germline): MNHEY, SMNVEV (reference sequence). Trimming removed 5 bases from V and 4 bases from J, with 18 bases in between. The CDR3 length is 15 residues. CDR3 region: CASSPDPTGRYEQYF. As DNA, the CDR3 is TGTGCCAGCAGTCCGGACCCGACAGGAAGGTACGAGCAGTACTTC.

J is TRBJ2-7 and V is TRBV6-1; TRBD1 is a possible D gene (6 bases). The CDR3 spans 14 residues. Trimming left V 2 bases short and J 3 bases short, with 11 bases between. Germline CDR1 MNHNS, CDR2 SASEGT. CDR3 sequence: CASSEWTVDYEQYF. As DNA, the CDR3 is TGTGCCAGCAGTGAATGGACAGTAGACTACGAGCAGTACTTC.

This sequence joins TRBV5-4 and TRBJ1-2; 8 nucleotides match TRBD1. This CDR3 has 15 residues. V lost 4 bases and J lost 10; bases outside the gene matches: 15. The V gene's germline CDR1 is SGHNT and CDR2 YYREEE (reference sequence). CDR3 in amino acids: CASSLLDRVTLPYTF. The CDR3 DNA sequence: TGTGCCAGCAGCCTGCTGGACAGGGTCACACTACCCTACACCTTC.

The chain has TRBV11-2 and TRBJ2-5; tentatively, D is TRBD1 (6 bases). This CDR3 has 16 amino acids. V lost 2 bases and J 2 bases, leaving 15 bases between the germline ends. The germline gives CDR1 SGHAT, CDR2 FQNNGV. The CDR3: CASSLIRGQGQETQYF. The DNA of the CDR3 is TGTGCCAGCAGCTTAATTCGGGGTCAGGGGCAAGAGACCCAGTACTTC.

The CDR3 region is CASSRGVGGQLYF. CDR3 DNA: TGTGCCAGCAGTCGTGGGGTAGGGGGACAGTTGTATTTT. V gene TRBV6-5 combines with J gene TRBJ2-3; TRBD1 aligns across 7 bases. V shed 5 bases and J 14 bases; nucleotides not matched to a gene: 13. Germline assignment: CDR1 MNHEY and CDR2 SVGAGI. The CDR3 covers 13 residues.

The chain has TRBV9 and TRBJ2-1, with 7 bases aligning to TRBD2. Germline lookup yields CDR1 SGDLS and CDR2 YYNGEE. Trimming took 0 bases from V and 9 from J; bases not matched to a gene: 9. This CDR3 is built from 15 residues. For the CDR3, the DNA is TGTGCCAGCAGCGTAGGGGCTAGCGGCCAATTTGAGCAGTTCTTC. It translates to CASSVGASGQFEQFF.

This clone was counted a single time. The chain employs TRBV2 and TRBJ1-6; D is ambiguous. The CDR3 has 16 residues. CDR1 and CDR2 (germline): SNHLY, FYNNEI. V shed 5 bases and J shed 4 bases, with 15 bases lying between them. CDR3 loop: CASSWSRNLYNSPLHF. CDR3 coding DNA: TGTGCCAGCAGTTGGTCGAGAAACTTATATAATTCACCCCTCCACTTT.

This clone has a handful of counts. CDR3 sequence reads: CASSLAPLAGVRTDTQYF. The CDR3 nucleotides are TGTGCCAGCAGCTTAGCTCCACTAGCGGGAGTAAGAACAGATACGCAGTATTTT. The chain joins TRBV7-2 to TRBJ2-3, with TRBD2 matching over 11 bases. Germline CDR1 SGHTA, CDR2 FQGNSA. CDR3 length: 18 residues. The V gene end was trimmed by 0 bases and the J gene end by 3 bases; junction bases not matched to a gene: 8.

This clone was seen just once. The V and J genes are TRBV6-1 and TRBJ1-6, with 7 bases lining up with TRBD1. V shed 5 bases, J shed 7 bases, and the junction held 8 bases outside the gene matches. The V gene's germline CDR1 is MNHNS and CDR2 SASEGT. The CDR3 has 15 residues. The CDR3 sequence is CASSTDRALNSPLHF. In DNA, the CDR3 is TGTGCCAGCAGTACAGACAGGGCCCTAAATTCACCCCTCCACTTT.

This sequence joins TRBV2 and TRBJ2-2; D may be TRBD2 (5 bases). The germline V gene encodes CDR1 SNHLY and CDR2 FYNNEI. V gave up 2 bases and J gave up 4 bases, with 14 bases separating them. The CDR3 extends over 16 amino acids. The CDR3 sequence is CASSESVGSPTGELFF. The CDR3, as DNA: TGTGCCAGCAGTGAATCGGTTGGGAGTCCCACCGGGGAGCTGTTTTTT.

The V and J genes are TRBV15 and TRBJ1-4; TRBD1 agrees at 11 bases. This CDR3 has 15 residues. The germline V gene has CDR1 LNHNV and CDR2 YYDKDF (reference sequence). V trimming: 0 bases; J trimming: 8 bases; junction bases outside the gene matches: 2. This chain's CDR3 is CATSREDRGQEKLFF. The CDR3, as DNA: TGTGCCACCAGCAGAGAGGACAGGGGGCAGGAAAAACTGTTTTTT.

This sequence joins TRBV7-6 and TRBJ1-2; D possibly corresponds to TRBD1 (6 bases). V lost 0 bases and J 8 bases, leaving 16 bases between the germline ends. Germline CDR1 is SGHVS and CDR2 is FNYEAQ. The CDR3 runs to 15 residues. The chain's CDR3 is CASSLAGGASSGYTF. The CDR3 DNA reads as TGTGCCAGCAGCTTAGCGGGGGGGGCTTCCTCGGGCTACACCTTC.

The chain is built from TRBV20-1 and TRBJ1-1; no clear D gene. CDR1 and CDR2 from the germline V gene are DFQATT and SNEGSKA (reference sequence). V gave up 3 bases and J gave up 3 bases, with 5 bases separating them. The CDR3 loop spans 11 amino acids. The CDR3 reads CSASRDTEAFF. CDR3 coding DNA: TGCAGTGCTAGCCGGGACACTGAAGCTTTCTTT.

This chain connects TRBV7-8 to TRBJ2-1; no reliable D call. The CDR3 consists of 15 residues. Trimming shortened V by 5 bases and J by 0 bases, and 11 bases separated the two germline ends. Germline V gene sequence: CDR1 SGHVS, CDR2 FQNEAQ. The CDR3 here is CASSQASSSYNEQFF. CDR3 coding DNA: TGTGCCAGCAGCCAGGCGAGTTCCTCCTACAATGAGCAGTTCTTC.

The CDR3 protein is CASSSPRSADEQFF. CDR3 nucleotides: TGTGCCAGCAGCTCCCCGCGGTCGGCAGATGAGCAGTTCTTC. The chain joins TRBV7-2 to TRBJ2-1; D gene ambiguous. Germline CDR1 and CDR2: SGHTA and FQGNSA. V was pared by 4 bases and J by 8 bases, with 15 bases between. CDR3 length: 14 residues.

This clone appeared once. This chain connects TRBV28 to TRBJ2-3; no definite D call. The CDR3 is 16 residues long. Trimming pared 2 bases from V and 7 bases from J, leaving 19 bases between. Per germline, CDR1 MDHEN and CDR2 SYDVKM. The CDR3 DNA reads as TGTGCCAGCAGTTTAGAGTTCCGGCGGTCCCCCCATACGCAGTATTTT. It codes for CASSLEFRRSPHTQYF.

The chain has TRBV5-6 and TRBJ2-5; a possible D gene is TRBD1 (6 bases). V lost 0 bases and J lost 7, with 7 bases in between. This CDR3 has 12 residues. The germline V gene has CDR1 SGHDT and CDR2 YYEEEE. The CDR3 region is CASSLEDRTQYF. CDR3 nucleotide sequence: TGTGCCAGCAGCTTGGAGGACAGGACCCAGTACTTC.

Turning to this clone: The junction shows a germline mismatch at one end, possibly a read error. DNA for the CDR3: TGTGCTAGCAGCTTAGCACAGGGTAACGAGCAGTACTTC. This codes for CASSLAQGNEQYF. The chain uses TRBV7-7 and TRBJ2-7, with D possibly TRBD1 on 6 matching bases. Germline V lookup: CDR1 SSHAT, CDR2 FNYEAQ (reference sequence). The CDR3 runs 13 residues.

The chain combines TRBV9 with TRBJ2-5; 9 bases match TRBD1. V gave up 2 bases and J gave up 2 bases; unmatched junction bases: 10. The V gene's germline CDR1 is SGDLS and CDR2 YYNGEE. This CDR3 is built from 17 residues. CDR3 sequence reads: CASSVGGAGTGQETQYF. The CDR3 bases are TGTGCCAGCAGCGTGGGGGGGGCGGGGACAGGGCAAGAGACCCAGTACTTC.

The chain combines TRBV10-3 with TRBJ1-4; TRBD1 agrees at 9 bases. V dropped 0 bases and J dropped 9; count of bases not matched to a gene: 5. The CDR3 consists of 15 residues. The germline CDR1 and CDR2 sequences are ENHRY and SYGVKD. CDR3 protein: CAISESGQGSQKLFF. CDR3 DNA: TGTGCCATCAGTGAGTCGGGACAGGGTTCACAAAAACTGTTTTTT.

The chain combines TRBV2 with TRBJ2-1; a weak D match, TRBD1 (6 bases). Germline lookup yields CDR1 SNHLY and CDR2 FYNNEI. Trimming cost V 2 bases and J 5 bases, with 10 bases left between them. The CDR3 sequence is 14 residues long. The CDR3 nucleotides read TGTGCCAGCAGTGAAACAGGGACCGACAATGAGCAGTTCTTC. Encoded protein: CASSETGTDNEQFF.